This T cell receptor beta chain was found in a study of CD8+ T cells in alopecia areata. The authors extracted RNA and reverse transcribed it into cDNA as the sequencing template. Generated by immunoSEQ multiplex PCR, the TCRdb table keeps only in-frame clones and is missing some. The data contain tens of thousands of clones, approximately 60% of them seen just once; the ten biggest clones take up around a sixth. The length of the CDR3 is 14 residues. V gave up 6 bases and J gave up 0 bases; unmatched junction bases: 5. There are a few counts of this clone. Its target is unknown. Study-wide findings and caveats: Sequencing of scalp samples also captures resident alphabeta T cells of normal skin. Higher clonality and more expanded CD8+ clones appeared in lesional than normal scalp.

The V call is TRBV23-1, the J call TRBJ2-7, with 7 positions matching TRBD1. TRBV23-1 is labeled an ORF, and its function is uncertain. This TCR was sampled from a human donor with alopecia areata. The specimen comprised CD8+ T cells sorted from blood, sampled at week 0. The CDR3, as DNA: TGCGCCAGCAGACCGGGGACAGCCTCCTACGAGCAGTACTTC. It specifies CASRPGTASYEQYF.